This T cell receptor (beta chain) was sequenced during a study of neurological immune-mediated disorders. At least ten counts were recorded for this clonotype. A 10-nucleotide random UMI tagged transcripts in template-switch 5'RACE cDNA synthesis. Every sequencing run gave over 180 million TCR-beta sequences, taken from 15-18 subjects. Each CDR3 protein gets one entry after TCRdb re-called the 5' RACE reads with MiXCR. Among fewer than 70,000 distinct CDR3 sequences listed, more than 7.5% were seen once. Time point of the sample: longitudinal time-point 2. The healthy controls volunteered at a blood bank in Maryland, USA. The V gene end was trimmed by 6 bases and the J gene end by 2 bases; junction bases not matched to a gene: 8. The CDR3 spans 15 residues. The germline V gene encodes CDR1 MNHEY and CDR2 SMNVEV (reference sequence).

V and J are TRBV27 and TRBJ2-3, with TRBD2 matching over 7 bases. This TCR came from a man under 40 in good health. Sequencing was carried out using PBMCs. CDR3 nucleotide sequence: TGTGCCAGCAGCCCGACTAGCAGCTACACAGATACGCAGTATTTT. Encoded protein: CASSPTSSYTDTQYF.